This T cell receptor (beta chain) was retrieved from a study of T cell repertoires in cytomegalovirus infection. This clonotype was seen many times. CDR3 length: 14 residues. Trimming stripped 3 bases from V and 0 bases from J, with 6 bases between. Germline CDR1 and CDR2: SEHNR and FQNEAQ (reference sequence). TCRdb recomputed calls from the reads with MiXCR, one row per CDR3 protein. The sample holds approximately 630,000 distinct CDR3 sequences, 20% to 30% seen once. The rearrangement joins TRBV7-9 to TRBJ1-5; no definite D call. The sequencing sample was made of CD8+ T cells from PBMCs. The sequence came from a human donor in good health (CMV status not recorded). Some clones in this sample may be carry-over from other donors' samples. The CDR3, as DNA: TGTGCCAGCAGCTTCAGTTATAGCAATCAGCCCCAGCATTTT. Translated: CASSFSYSNQPQHF.